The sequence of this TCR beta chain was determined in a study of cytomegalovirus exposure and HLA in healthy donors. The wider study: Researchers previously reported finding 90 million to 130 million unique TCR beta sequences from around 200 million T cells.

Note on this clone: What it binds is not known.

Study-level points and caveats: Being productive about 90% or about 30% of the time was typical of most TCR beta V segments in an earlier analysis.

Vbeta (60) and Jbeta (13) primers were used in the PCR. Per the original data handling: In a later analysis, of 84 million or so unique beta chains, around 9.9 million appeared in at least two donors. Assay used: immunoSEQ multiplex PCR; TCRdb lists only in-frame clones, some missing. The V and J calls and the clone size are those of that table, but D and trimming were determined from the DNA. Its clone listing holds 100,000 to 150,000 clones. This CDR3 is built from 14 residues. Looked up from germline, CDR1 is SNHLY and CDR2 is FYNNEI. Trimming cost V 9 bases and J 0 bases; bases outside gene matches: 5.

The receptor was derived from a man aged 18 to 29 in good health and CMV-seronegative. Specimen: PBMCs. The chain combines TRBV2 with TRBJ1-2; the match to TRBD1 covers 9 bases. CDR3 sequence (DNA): TGTGCCAGGGCGGGGACAGGGTCTAACTATGGCTACACCTTC. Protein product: CARAGTGSNYGYTF. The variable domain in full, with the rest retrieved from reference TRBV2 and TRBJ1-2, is EPEVTQTPSHQVTQMGQEVILRCVPISNHLYFYWYRQILGQKVEFLVSFYNNEISEKSEIFDDQFSVERPDGSNFTLKIRSTKLEDSAMYFCARAGTGSNYGYTFGSGTRLTVV.